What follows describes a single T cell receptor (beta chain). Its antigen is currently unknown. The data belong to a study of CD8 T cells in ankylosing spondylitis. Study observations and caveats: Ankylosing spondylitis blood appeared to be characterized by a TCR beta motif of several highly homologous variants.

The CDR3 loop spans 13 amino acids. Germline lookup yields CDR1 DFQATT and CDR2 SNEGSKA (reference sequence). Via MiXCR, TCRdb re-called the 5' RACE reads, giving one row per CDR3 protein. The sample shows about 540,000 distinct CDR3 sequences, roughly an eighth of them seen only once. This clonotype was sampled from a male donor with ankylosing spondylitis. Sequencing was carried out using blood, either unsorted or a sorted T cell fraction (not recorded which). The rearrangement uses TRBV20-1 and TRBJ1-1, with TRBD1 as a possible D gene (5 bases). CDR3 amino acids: CSYLLGARTEAFF. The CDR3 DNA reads TGCAGCTACCTCCTAGGGGCGCGAACTGAAGCTTTCTTT.